The next 17 T cell receptor beta chains were all read from a single sample in a study of blood T cell repertoires in COVID-19. Sequencing was performed with immunoSEQ multiplex PCR; in TCRdb, only in-frame clones are kept and a portion is missing. The sample consists of roughly 120,000 clones, 90% of them appearing once. Sequenced material: peripheral blood. These TCRs come from a man aged 60 to 75 with COVID-19, enrolled during active disease.

The chain combines TRBV6-5 with TRBJ2-7; TRBD2 is a possible D gene (5 bases). CDR1 and CDR2 from the germline V gene are MNHEY and SVGAGI. This CDR3 has 12 residues. Trimming took 4 bases from V and 5 from J, leaving 9 bases between them. CDR3 DNA: TGTGCCAGCAGTTCCGAGGGAAACGAGCAGTACTTC. Encoded protein: CASSSEGNEQYF.

This sequence joins TRBV12-3 or TRBV12-4 and TRBJ1-2, with D uncertain. V lost 5 bases to trimming and J lost 6 bases, with 13 bases between them. This CDR3 has 13 residues. CDR3 residues: CASSLTRGDGYTF. The CDR3 bases are TGTGCCAGCAGTCTCACCCGAGGAGATGGCTACACCTTC.

This chain uses TRBV4-2 with TRBJ1-1; D gene unclear. The V end lost 0 bases, the J end lost 2 bases, and 13 bases lay between the germline ends. The V gene's germline CDR1 is LGHNA and CDR2 YNFKEQ. The CDR3 has 16 residues. CDR3 sequence reads: CASSQDLASGNTEAFF. The CDR3 nucleotides are TGTGCCAGCAGCCAAGATCTAGCCTCGGGTAACACTGAAGCTTTCTTT.

This rearrangement joins TRBV12-3 or TRBV12-4 to TRBJ2-7, with D perhaps TRBD2 (6 bases). The ends were cut back, 5 bases at V and 2 bases at J, with 10 bases in the middle. This CDR3 spans 13 amino acids. CDR3 sequence (DNA): TGTGCCAGCAGTGGACTAACCCCCTACGAGCAGTACTTC. This gives the protein CASSGLTPYEQYF.

V usage is TRBV9 and J usage is TRBJ1-2; 7 bases agree with TRBD1. Germline V lookup: CDR1 SGDLS, CDR2 YYNGEE. The ends lost 0 bases at V and 4 bases at J; junction bases unmatched: 9. This CDR3 spans 16 amino acids. CDR3 residues: CASSVDGRGATYGYTF. CDR3 in DNA: TGTGCCAGCAGCGTAGACGGCAGGGGGGCAACCTATGGCTACACCTTC.

The J gene is TRBJ2-1, the V gene TRBV11-2, with TRBD2 as a possible D gene (5 bases). The V gene's germline CDR1 is SGHAT and CDR2 FQNNGV. With 1 base removed from V and 3 bases from J, the gap between germline ends came to 19 bases. The CDR3 is 18 residues long. The CDR3 DNA reads as TGTGCCAGCAGCTTAGGAACCGGAGGCGTTGGGATCTACAATGAGCAGTTCTTC. Translation: CASSLGTGGVGIYNEQFF.

The gene calls are TRBV4-1 and TRBJ2-1; 7 bases line up with TRBD2. This CDR3 comprises 15 residues. The ends lost 2 bases at V and 4 bases at J; junction bases unmatched: 5. In germline, CDR1 is MGHRA, CDR2 YSYEKL. CDR3 DNA sequence: TGCGCCAGCAGCCAACCTACTAGCGAGTACAATGAGCAGTTCTTC. Protein sequence: CASSQPTSEYNEQFF.

CDR3 in amino acids: CATSDSGLPYGYTF. Written as DNA, the CDR3 is TGTGCCACCAGTGATTCGGGACTCCCCTATGGCTACACCTTC. The chain couples TRBV24-1 to TRBJ1-2; D might be TRBD1 (5 bases). The CDR3 contains 14 residues. Trimming stripped 2 bases from V and 4 bases from J, with 10 bases between. Germline V lookup: CDR1 KGHDR, CDR2 SFDVKD.

J is TRBJ1-6 and V is TRBV19; D gene uncertain. Looked up from germline, CDR1 is LNHDA and CDR2 is SQIVND (reference sequence). This CDR3 contains 15 residues. Trimming stripped 3 bases from V and 8 bases from J, with 14 bases between. CDR3 in DNA: TGTGCCAGTAGTATTCCGGGGATGGCCGATTCACCCCTCCACTTT. It is translated as CASSIPGMADSPLHF.

The chain is built from TRBV18 and TRBJ1-1; a possible D gene is TRBD1 (6 bases). Trimming removed 6 bases from V and 4 bases from J, with 18 bases in between. The CDR3 is 15 residues long. CDR1 is KGHSH and CDR2 is LQKENI in the germline V gene. The chain's CDR3 is CASSPVGARGTEAFF. In nucleotides, the CDR3 is TGTGCCAGCTCCCCCGTGGGGGCTCGGGGCACTGAAGCTTTCTTT.

V is TRBV28 and J is TRBJ2-7; D possibly corresponds to TRBD2 (6 bases). V lost 2 bases, J lost 3 bases, and 8 bases lay in between. CDR3 length: 13 residues. The germline V gene encodes CDR1 MDHEN and CDR2 SYDVKM. CDR3 sequence reads: CASSLAEGYEQYF. In DNA form, the CDR3 reads TGTGCCAGCAGTTTAGCGGAGGGCTACGAGCAGTACTTC.

In DNA form, the CDR3 reads TGTGCCAGCACCCTAGGACTAGCGGGGTACAATGAGCAGTTCTTC. Protein: CASTLGLAGYNEQFF. This sequence joins TRBV7-9 and TRBJ2-1; 12 bases are shared with TRBD2. The CDR3 contains 15 residues. Germline trimming cut 7 bases from V and 4 bases from J; bases unmatched to any gene: 5. Germline values: CDR1 SEHNR, CDR2 FQNEAQ (reference sequence).

The gene calls are TRBV3-1 (or the pseudogene TRBV3-2) and TRBJ1-1, with 7 positions matching TRBD1. This CDR3 comprises 13 residues. After removal of 3 bases from V and 4 bases from J, the junction contained 2 bases not matched to a gene. Germline V gene lookup returns CDR1 LGHDT and CDR2 YNNKEL (reference sequence). CDR3 sequence (DNA): TGTGCCAGCAGCCAGGCAGGGGGCACTGAAGCTTTCTTT. Translated, it gives CASSQAGGTEAFF.

V usage is TRBV28 and J usage is TRBJ2-3; TRBD1 matches at 12 bases. Germline V CDR1 and CDR2: MDHEN, SYDVKM. Germline trimming cut 4 bases from V and 5 bases from J; bases unmatched to any gene: 4. This CDR3 is 15 amino acids long. The CDR3 bases are TGTGCCAGCAGTTCGCGGGACAGGGGGCTAGATACGCAGTATTTT. It encodes CASSSRDRGLDTQYF.

The chain combines TRBV6-1 with TRBJ1-5; D is possibly TRBD1 (6 bases). With 0 bases removed from V and 0 bases from J, the gap between germline ends came to 12 bases. Germline V CDR1 and CDR2: MNHNS, SASEGT. This CDR3 has 17 amino acids. The CDR3 sequence: CASSEASWTASNQPQHF. The CDR3 DNA follows: TGTGCCAGCAGTGAAGCGTCCTGGACAGCTAGCAATCAGCCCCAGCATTTT.

V is TRBV15 and J is TRBJ2-7; no firm D call. CDR1 is LNHNV, CDR2 YYDKDF, per germline (reference sequence). V dropped 0 bases and J dropped 2 bases, with 11 bases sitting between them. The length of the CDR3 is 15 residues. CDR3 in amino acids: CATSRDLAETYEQYF. CDR3 sequence (DNA): TGTGCCACCAGCAGAGATCTTGCGGAAACCTACGAGCAGTACTTC.

CDR3 DNA sequence: TGTGCCAGCAGTCTTGACAGGGCTCAAGCTTTCTTT. The encoded protein is CASSLDRAQAFF. J is TRBJ1-1 and V is TRBV12-3 or TRBV12-4; TRBD1 matches at 7 bases. J was trimmed by 9 bases and V by 5 bases; bases with no gene match: 6. The length of the CDR3 is 12 residues.